The 28 T cell receptor beta chains reported below all come from one sample, sequenced in a study of CD8 T cells in Susac syndrome. A quantity of roughly 0.5 to 1 ug RNA underwent reverse transcription using random hexamers. One entry per CDR3 protein results from TCRdb running MiXCR on the immunoSEQ multiplex PCR reads. Seen here are about 130,000 distinct CDR3 sequences, more than 85% observed once, and the top ten hold roughly 0.29%. What was sequenced was CD8+ T cells from PBMCs. The receptors here all came from a human donor with multiple sclerosis.

This chain links TRBV29-1 with TRBJ1-1, with D unclear. This CDR3 region has 12 residues. Between the trimmed V and J ends, which lost 7 bases and 3 bases, there was a span of 12 bases. The germline V gene encodes CDR1 SQVTM and CDR2 ANQGSEA. CDR3 bases: TGCAGCGGGGGAGACGGGTACACTGAAGCTTTCTTT. This sequence encodes CSGGDGYTEAFF.

The rearrangement links TRBV7-3 to TRBJ2-2; 14 bases are a match to TRBD2. CDR1 SGHTA and CDR2 FQGTGA come from the germline V gene. V dropped 2 bases and J dropped 6; count of bases not matched to a gene: 2. The CDR3 spans 16 residues. This chain's CDR3 is CASSLGGLAGAGELFF. The DNA of the CDR3 is TGTGCCAGCAGCTTAGGGGGACTAGCGGGAGCCGGGGAGCTGTTTTTT. Based on the CDR3 plus reference TRBV7-3 and TRBJ2-2, the full variable domain is GAGVSQTPSNKVTEKGKYVELRCDPISGHTALYWYRQSLGQGPEFLIYFQGTGAADDSGLPNDRFFAVRPEGSVSTLKIQRTERGDSAVYLCASSLGGLAGAGELFFGEGSRLTVL.

The chain carries TRBV12-5 and TRBJ1-1, with D possibly matching TRBD1 (6 bases). The CDR3 loop spans 13 amino acids. V lost 6 bases to trimming and J lost 5 bases, with 13 bases between them. Germline values: CDR1 LGHNT, CDR2 FRNRAP. For the CDR3, the DNA is TGTGCTAGTGGCCTCGGACAGACGACTGAAGCTTTCTTT. This codes for CASGLGQTTEAFF.

The chain is built from TRBV20-1 and TRBJ2-3; 7 bases line up with TRBD2. This CDR3 is 16 amino acids long. With 0 bases clipped from V and 0 bases from J, the junction kept 6 bases outside the gene matches. CDR1 DFQATT and CDR2 SNEGSKA come from the germline V gene (reference sequence). The CDR3 DNA follows: TGCAGTGCTAGAGACCTACTAGCGTCTAGCACAGATACGCAGTATTTT. Protein: CSARDLLASSTDTQYF.

The chain recombines TRBV7-6 with TRBJ2-7, with D uncertain. V lost 5 bases to trimming and J lost 3 bases, with 17 bases between them. The germline gives CDR1 SGHVS, CDR2 FNYEAQ. This CDR3 contains 15 residues. The CDR3 is CASSPGQQKYYEQYF. The DNA of the CDR3 is TGTGCCAGCAGCCCGGGTCAACAAAAATACTACGAGCAGTACTTC.

The chain joins TRBV5-1 to TRBJ1-2; D unclear. The V gene's germline CDR1 is SGHRS and CDR2 YFSETQ. The CDR3 runs 13 residues. With 2 bases removed from V and 3 bases from J, the gap between germline ends came to 8 bases. The CDR3 loop is CASSFGSHYGYTF. CDR3 bases: TGCGCCAGCAGCTTTGGGTCGCACTATGGCTACACCTTC. The variable domain in full, completed from reference TRBV5-1 and TRBJ1-2, reads KAGVTQTPRYLIKTRGQQVTLSCSPISGHRSVSWYQQTPGQGLQFLFEYFSETQRNKGNFPGRFSGRQFSNSRSEMNVSTLELGDSALYLCASSFGSHYGYTFGSGTRLTVV.

This chain uses TRBV7-9 with TRBJ1-3, with a tentative D call TRBD1 (6 bases). The germline V and J ends were trimmed by 4 bases and 0 bases, with 16 bases remaining between them. The germline V gene has CDR1 SEHNR and CDR2 FQNEAQ (reference sequence). The CDR3 runs to 17 residues. For the CDR3, the DNA is TGTGCCAGCAGCTCGATACAGGGCGTATCCTCTGGAAACACCATATATTTT. It specifies CASSSIQGVSSGNTIYF. Filled out from reference TRBV7-9 and TRBJ1-3, the complete variable domain reads DTGVSQNPRHKITKRGQNVTFRCDPISEHNRLYWYRQTLGQGPEFLTYFQNEAQLEKSRLLSDRFSAERPKGSFSTLEIQRTEQGDSAMYLCASSSIQGVSSGNTIYFGEGSWLTVV.

CDR3 coding DNA: TGTGCCAGCAGCTTGGTTAGGACGGGGGGGCTGCTAGAGACCCAGTACTTC. Its translation: CASSLVRTGGLLETQYF. The chain joins TRBV5-4 to TRBJ2-5; 8 bases line up with TRBD2. After removal of 0 bases from V and 4 bases from J, the junction contained 11 bases not matched to a gene. CDR1 is SGHNT, CDR2 YYREEE, per germline (reference sequence). The CDR3 spans 17 residues. The entire variable domain, with the rest obtained from reference TRBV5-4 and TRBJ2-5, is as follows: ETGVTQSPTHLIKTRGQQVTLRCSSQSGHNTVSWYQQALGQGPQFIFQYYREEENGRGNFPPRFSGLQFPNYSSELNVNALELDDSALYLCASSLVRTGGLLETQYFGPGTRLLVL.

The gene calls are TRBV29-1 and TRBJ2-6; no firm D call. This CDR3 has 16 amino acids. V was cut by 6 bases and J by 0 bases, with 15 bases left in between. Germline V lookup: CDR1 SQVTM, CDR2 ANQGSEA. CDR3 in DNA: TGCAGCGTGGTTGAGGCCTCTGACTCTGGGGCCAACGTCCTGACTTTC. Translation: CSVVEASDSGANVLTF.

This chain joins TRBV6-1 and TRBJ1-2; D uncertain. CDR1 is MNHNS and CDR2 is SASEGT in the germline V gene. Trimming took 5 bases from V and 11 from J, leaving 15 bases between them. The CDR3 totals 12 residues. Written as DNA, the CDR3 is TGTGCCAGCAGTCCGGACCAGGTTCAGTACACCTTC. Its translation: CASSPDQVQYTF.

The rearrangement uses TRBV7-2 and TRBJ2-5; D uncertain. Trimming took off 1 base at V and 0 bases at J, with 12 bases between the two ends. This CDR3 comprises 16 residues. Germline loops: CDR1 SGHTA, CDR2 FQGNSA. The CDR3 nucleotides read TGTGCCAGCAGCTTAGGAGGAGACGGATACCAAGAGACCCAGTACTTC. This sequence encodes CASSLGGDGYQETQYF.

The chain uses TRBV27 and TRBJ2-6, with a possible D match to TRBD2 (5 bases). The CDR3 sequence is 15 residues long. V lost 2 bases and J lost 2, with 7 bases in between. Germline assignment: CDR1 MNHEY and CDR2 SMNVEV (reference sequence). CDR3: CASSLGRPGANVLTF. In DNA, the CDR3 is TGTGCCAGCAGTTTAGGGAGACCTGGGGCCAACGTCCTGACTTTC.

The genes are TRBV5-3 and TRBJ1-5; no firm D call. TRBV5-3 is designated an ORF whose function remains uncertain. V was pared by 6 bases and J by 7 bases, with 8 bases between. The CDR3 consists of 11 residues. CDR3 in amino acids: CARKRTQPQHF. The CDR3 region has the DNA TGTGCCAGAAAAAGGACCCAGCCCCAGCATTTT.

CDR3 nucleotide sequence: TGTGCCAGCTCACCACCGGGGGTCGGGTACAATGAGCAGTTCTTC. Translation gives CASSPPGVGYNEQFF. The V and J genes are TRBV18 and TRBJ2-1, with D perhaps matching TRBD1 or TRBD2 (5 bases each). CDR1 and CDR2 from the germline V gene are KGHSH and LQKENI. Trimming took off 0 bases at V and 4 bases at J, with 10 bases between the two ends. This CDR3 has 15 residues.

This rearrangement joins TRBV5-6 to TRBJ2-7; TRBD2 matches at 8 bases. Germline loops: CDR1 SGHDT, CDR2 YYEEEE. The J segment lost 4 bases and the V segment lost 0 bases, leaving 9 bases of the junction unmatched. The CDR3 totals 16 residues. The CDR3 is CASSLEPGGPLYEQYF. For the CDR3, the DNA is TGTGCCAGCAGCTTGGAACCGGGGGGGCCCTTATACGAGCAGTACTTC.

The V call is TRBV2, the J call TRBJ1-4; 8 bases align to TRBD1. This CDR3 has 15 residues. After removal of 6 bases from V and 7 bases from J, the junction contained 10 bases not matched to a gene. From germline, CDR1 is SNHLY and CDR2 FYNNEI. The CDR3, as DNA: TGTGCCAGCAGGGCCCCAGGGGGCGCATTTGAAAAACTGTTTTTT. This translates into CASRAPGGAFEKLFF.

This clonotype has just a few counts. The chain recombines TRBV11-2 with TRBJ2-7, with a possible D match to TRBD1 (5 bases). CDR1 and CDR2 (germline): SGHAT, FQNNGV. This CDR3 contains 15 residues. The V end lost 2 bases, the J end lost 2 bases, and 13 bases lay between the germline ends. CDR3 protein: CASSLSQAGTYEQYF. CDR3 coding DNA: TGTGCCAGCAGCTTATCCCAGGCAGGGACCTACGAGCAGTACTTC.

This chain uses TRBV29-1 with TRBJ2-3, with a possible D match to TRBD2 (6 bases). Between the trimmed V and J ends, which lost 4 bases and 10 bases, there was a span of 18 bases. The CDR3 loop spans 13 amino acids. Germline lookup yields CDR1 SQVTM and CDR2 ANQGSEA. The CDR3: CSVGDGTRPPQYF. The CDR3 DNA reads as TGCAGCGTTGGGGACGGGACTCGACCGCCGCAGTATTTT.

J is TRBJ1-1 and V is TRBV27; D remains ambiguous. The V and J ends lost 1 base and 5 bases respectively, with 11 bases between them. The CDR3 sequence is 14 residues long. The germline V gene encodes CDR1 MNHEY and CDR2 SMNVEV (reference sequence). CDR3 nucleotide sequence: TGTGCCAGCAGTTTATTTTCGGGGAGGACTGAAGCTTTCTTT. It translates to CASSLFSGRTEAFF.

The J gene is TRBJ2-5, the V gene TRBV7-9, with no clear D. Germline V gene lookup returns CDR1 SEHNR and CDR2 FQNEAQ (reference sequence). The CDR3 sequence is 13 residues long. V lost 4 bases and J 2 bases, leaving 8 bases between the germline ends. CDR3 in amino acids: CASSWTLQETQYF. In DNA, the CDR3 is TGTGCCAGCAGCTGGACCCTTCAAGAGACCCAGTACTTC.

The chain recombines TRBV6-1 with TRBJ2-7, with 12 bases identical to TRBD1. Germline CDR1 reads MNHNS; CDR2 reads SASEGT. This CDR3 region has 17 residues. V gave up 6 bases and J gave up 8 bases; unmatched junction bases: 17. This CDR3 is CASRPTRDRGPDLKQYF. In nucleotides, the CDR3 is TGTGCCAGCAGGCCGACCCGGGACAGGGGGCCGGATCTCAAGCAGTACTTC.

V usage is TRBV25-1 and J usage is TRBJ1-2; D might be TRBD1 (5 bases). Germline CDR1 is MGHDK and CDR2 is SYGVNS. This CDR3 spans 15 amino acids. Trimming cost V 2 bases and J 6 bases, with 16 bases left between them. DNA of the CDR3: TGTGCCAGCAGTGAAATAATGGCAGGGAAGAATGGCTACACCTTC. Protein sequence: CASSEIMAGKNGYTF.

The chain uses TRBV6-1 and TRBJ1-1, with a weak D call TRBD1 (6 bases). Germline CDR1 and CDR2: MNHNS and SASEGT. Between the trimmed V and J ends, which lost 7 bases and 3 bases, there was a span of 15 bases. CDR3 length: 14 amino acids. CDR3 sequence reads: CASTKTGLDTEAFF. The CDR3 nucleotides are TGTGCCAGCACCAAGACAGGCCTGGACACTGAAGCTTTCTTT.

In nucleotides, the CDR3 is TGTGCCAGCAGTTCCCGCCAGGGGACTGCTCCCTACAATGAGCAGTTCTTC. Residues: CASSSRQGTAPYNEQFF. The V and J genes are TRBV28 and TRBJ2-1, with D perhaps assigned TRBD1 or TRBD2 (6 bases each). Germline values: CDR1 MDHEN, CDR2 SYDVKM. Deletions cut 4 bases from V and 2 bases from J, with 18 bases between. The CDR3 is made up of 17 amino acids.

There are a few counts of this clonotype. The gene calls are TRBV2 and TRBJ2-7; D remains unclear. The V and J ends lost 0 bases and 3 bases respectively, with 0 bases between them. The CDR3 totals 11 residues. Germline V gene sequence: CDR1 SNHLY, CDR2 FYNNEI. CDR3 nucleotide sequence: TGTGCCAGCAGTGAAGCCTACGAGCAGTACTTC. This codes for CASSEAYEQYF.

CDR3 coding DNA: TGTGCCAGCAGCCAAGGAGAAGGGGGCGAGACCCAGTACTTC. Its protein product is CASSQGEGGETQYF. The chain is built from TRBV4-2 and TRBJ2-5; 7 nucleotides agree with TRBD1. Per the germline V gene, CDR1 is LGHNA and CDR2 is YNFKEQ. The CDR3 is 14 amino acids. Trimming at V came to 1 base and at J to 5 bases, leaving 4 bases not matched to a gene.

The chain links TRBV4-1 to TRBJ2-7; possibly TRBD1 or TRBD2 for D (6 bases each). Germline-derived CDR1 and CDR2 are MGHRA and YSYEKL. The length of the CDR3 is 16 residues. The germline V and J ends were trimmed by 4 bases and 4 bases, with 20 bases remaining between them. Here the CDR3 DNA reads TGCGCCAGCAGCCCCACTTTCTCGGGGGCGGGGTACGAGCAGTACTTC. Protein sequence: CASSPTFSGAGYEQYF.

This chain joins TRBV27 and TRBJ2-4; D is unclear. Germline CDR1 reads MNHEY; CDR2 reads SMNVEV (reference sequence). The CDR3 is 15 residues long. V was cut by 5 bases and J by 0 bases, with 11 bases left in between. The CDR3 loop is CASSPGALAKNIQYF. The CDR3 nucleotides are TGTGCCAGCAGTCCGGGTGCTCTAGCCAAAAACATTCAGTACTTC.